The rows below give T cell receptor beta chains drawn from one sample of a study of blood T cell repertoires in COVID-19. Clones were read by immunoSEQ multiplex PCR, and TCRdb kept only the in-frame ones, dropping some. The sample consists of 250,000 to 350,000 clones, roughly nine tenths of them appearing once. Sequencing was performed on peripheral blood. Receptor source: a woman in her twenties or thirties with COVID-19, enrolled during active disease. CDR3s include the opening cysteine and the closing phenylalanine or tryptophan. D genes are given only for firm matches. Only part of the rows carry a size: once, few, many, or a class if the clone is expanded.

>16|TRBD1|TRBJ1-6|.|TRBV18
CASSPGQSSYNSPLHF
TGTGCCAGCTCACCGGGACAGAGCTCCTATAATTCACCCCTCCACTTT
>16|TRBD1|TRBJ1-5|.|TRBV2
CASSADGTGSNQPQHF
TGTGCCAGCAGTGCCGACGGGACAGGGAGCAATCAGCCCCAGCATTTT
>15|TRBD1|TRBJ2-7|.|TRBV6-5
CASSKNRDRDYEQYF
TGTGCCAGCAGTAAGAACCGGGACAGGGACTACGAGCAGTACTTC
>15|.|TRBJ1-2|.|TRBV7-6
CASSLAQGAGYGYTF
TGTGCCAGCAGCTTAGCTCAGGGCGCAGGCTATGGCTACACCTTC
>16|.|TRBJ1-2|.|TRBV28
CASSSKLGLVVYGYTF
TGTGCCAGCAGTTCGAAACTAGGATTAGTCGTCTATGGCTACACCTTC
>15|.|TRBJ2-7|.|TRBV18
CASSPQTGSSYEQYF
TGTGCCAGCTCACCTCAGACCGGGAGCTCCTACGAGCAGTACTTC
>15|TRBD1|TRBJ1-2|.|TRBV27
CASRVWTGKSYGYTF
TGTGCCAGCAGGGTCTGGACAGGGAAATCCTATGGCTACACCTTC
>17|TRBD2|TRBJ2-7|.|TRBV3-1/TRBV3-2
CASSQENQRTSSSEQYF
TGTGCCAGCAGCCAAGAAAATCAACGGACTAGCTCCTCCGAGCAGTACTTC
>17|.|TRBJ2-1|.|TRBV5-8
CASSPKRGGSWLNEQFF
TGTGCCAGCAGCCCAAAAAGGGGGGGCAGTTGGTTGAATGAGCAGTTCTTC
>12|.|TRBJ2-7|.|TRBV10-3
CAISQGSYEQYF
TGTGCCATCAGTCAGGGTTCCTACGAGCAGTACTTC
>17|.|TRBJ2-6|.|TRBV30
CAWTRESSPSGANVLTF
TGTGCCTGGACTCGGGAAAGTTCACCTTCTGGGGCCAACGTCCTGACTTTC
>16|.|TRBJ2-2|.|TRBV7-6
CASSSPGGMNTGELFF
TGTGCCAGCAGCTCCCCCGGAGGGATGAACACCGGGGAGCTGTTTTTT
>15|TRBD2|TRBJ2-3|.|TRBV5-8
CASSLYASGRDTQYF
TGTGCCAGCAGCTTGTATGCTAGCGGAAGAGATACGCAGTATTTT
>15|TRBD2|TRBJ2-1|.|TRBV7-9
CASSPPGGLGNEQFF
TGTGCCAGCAGCCCCCCCGGGGGACTAGGGAATGAGCAGTTCTTC
>13|TRBD1|TRBJ1-2|once|TRBV5-8
CASSPGGVYGYTF
TGTGCCAGCAGCCCAGGGGGCGTCTATGGCTACACCTTC
>16|TRBD1|TRBJ1-5|.|TRBV19
CASSTRDRGNNQPQHF
TGTGCCAGTAGTACCCGGGACAGGGGAAACAATCAGCCCCAGCATTTT
>15|.|TRBJ1-2|.|TRBV7-2
CASSSLSGSMYGYTF
TGTGCCAGCAGCTCCCTATCAGGATCTATGTATGGCTACACCTTC
>16|TRBD1|TRBJ1-6|.|TRBV9
CASSALGQGDNSPLHF
TGTGCCAGCAGCGCCCTGGGACAGGGGGATAATTCACCCCTCCACTTT
>16|.|TRBJ1-1|.|TRBV11-1
CASKSPGGRQDTEAFF
TGTGCCAGCAAAAGTCCTGGGGGGAGGCAGGACACTGAAGCTTTCTTT
>13|TRBD1|TRBJ2-7|.|TRBV19
CASSIRTGPEQYF
TGTGCCAGTAGTATCAGGACAGGGCCCGAGCAGTACTTC
>17|.|TRBJ1-1|few|TRBV19
CASSIVGRVGMNTEAFF
TGTGCCAGTAGTATAGTAGGCAGGGTTGGGATGAACACTGAAGCTTTCTTT
>15|.|TRBJ2-1|.|TRBV2
CASSELAFSYNEQFF
TGTGCCAGCAGTGAATTGGCTTTCTCCTACAATGAGCAGTTCTTC
>14|.|TRBJ1-2|.|TRBV4-1
CASSHPGGGYGYTF
TGCGCCAGCAGCCATCCGGGAGGAGGGTATGGCTACACCTTC
>15|TRBD2|TRBJ2-1|.|TRBV20-1
CSASRAGGLYNEQFF
TGCAGTGCTAGTCGAGCGGGAGGGTTATACAATGAGCAGTTCTTC
>14|TRBD1|TRBJ1-2|.|TRBV7-8
CASSPTGAAYGYTF
TGTGCCAGCAGCCCGACAGGGGCGGCGTATGGCTACACCTTC
>13|.|TRBJ1-2|.|TRBV7-6
CASSLRQQEGYTF
TGTGCCAGCAGCTTACGACAACAGGAGGGCTACACCTTC
>13|TRBD1|TRBJ1-2|.|TRBV5-4
CASSSGTGQGYTF
TGTGCCAGCAGCTCCGGGACAGGGCAAGGCTACACCTTC
>15|.|TRBJ2-1|.|TRBV5-1
CASSLRELEYNEQFF
TGCGCCAGCAGCTTAAGGGAGCTCGAATACAATGAGCAGTTCTTC
>16|TRBD1|TRBJ1-2|once|TRBV19
CASSIYRTGRRGGYTF
TGTGCCAGTAGTATATACCGGACAGGGAGGAGAGGTGGCTACACCTTC
>13|.|TRBJ1-1|once|TRBV6-5
CATSRDFSVGAFF
TGTGCCACCTCGAGGGACTTTTCGGTCGGAGCTTTCTTT
>15|TRBD1|TRBJ2-7|.|TRBV27
CASSRPGQGLGEQYF
TGTGCCAGCAGTAGGCCGGGACAGGGGCTTGGCGAGCAGTACTTC
>14|TRBD2|TRBJ2-7|.|TRBV9
CASSVALASGEQYF
TGTGCCAGCAGCGTAGCTTTGGCTAGCGGCGAGCAGTACTTC
>13|.|TRBJ1-4|.|TRBV5-8
CASRLRGNEKLFF
TGTGCCAGCAGGCTTCGGGGGAATGAAAAACTGTTTTTT
>16|TRBD2|TRBJ2-1|.|TRBV27
CASSFLGTSGPNEQFF
TGTGCCAGCAGTTTTTTGGGGACTAGCGGGCCCAATGAGCAGTTCTTC
>16|TRBD1|TRBJ1-5|.|TRBV28
CASVPSGTGEFQPQHF
TGTGCCAGCGTTCCTTCCGGGACAGGGGAATTTCAGCCCCAGCATTTT
>14|TRBD2|TRBJ2-1|.|TRBV10-2
CASSGGGRINEQFF
TGCGCCAGCAGTGGGGGCGGGAGGATCAATGAGCAGTTCTTC
>19|TRBD2|TRBJ2-7|.|TRBV3-1/TRBV3-2
CASGRGRAAGSHFFYEQYF
TGTGCCAGCGGGAGAGGGAGGGCTGCGGGTTCGCATTTTTTCTACGAGCAGTACTTC
>14|.|TRBJ1-4|.|TRBV6-5
CASGTGTRGEKLFF
TGTGCCAGCGGTACCGGGACAAGGGGCGAAAAACTGTTTTTT
>15|.|TRBJ1-6|.|TRBV6-6
CASSFTQEYNSPLHF
TGTGCCAGCAGTTTTACACAGGAGTATAATTCACCCCTCCACTTT
>13|TRBD1|TRBJ1-6|.|TRBV25-1
CASKGTDNSPLHF
TGTGCCAGCAAAGGGACAGATAATTCACCCCTCCACTTT
>13|.|TRBJ1-1|.|TRBV19
CASRRGGNTEAFF
TGTGCCAGTAGGCGGGGGGGGAACACTGAAGCTTTCTTT
>19|.|TRBJ2-2|.|TRBV7-3
CASSLAPPPGLANTGELFF
TGTGCCAGCAGCTTAGCCCCTCCACCGGGACTGGCGAACACCGGGGAGCTGTTTTTT
>15|.|TRBJ1-6|.|TRBV6-5
CASMRDPMYNSPLHF
TGTGCCAGCATGCGGGACCCCATGTATAATTCACCCCTCCACTTT
>19|TRBD2|TRBJ2-2|.|TRBV24-1
CATSPGTSGRRALTGELFF
TGTGCCACCAGTCCCGGGACTAGCGGGAGGAGGGCCCTCACCGGGGAGCTGTTTTTT
>15|.|TRBJ1-1|.|TRBV29-1
CSVDPLPSVNTEAFF
TGCAGCGTTGACCCCCTTCCCTCTGTGAACACTGAAGCTTTCTTT
>14|.|TRBJ2-7|once|TRBV28
CASEGGGGPYEQYF
TGTGCCAGCGAAGGAGGGGGAGGGCCCTACGAGCAGTACTTC
>15|TRBD2|TRBJ2-1|.|TRBV19
CASGESSGMENEQFF
TGTGCCAGTGGCGAATCAAGCGGGATGGAGAATGAGCAGTTCTTC
>14|.|TRBJ1-1|.|TRBV19
CASSRREMNTEAFF
TGTGCCAGTAGTAGGAGGGAGATGAACACTGAAGCTTTCTTT
>12|.|TRBJ2-1|.|TRBV12-3/TRBV12-4
CASSLASNEQFF
TGTGCCAGCAGTTTAGCTAGTAATGAGCAGTTCTTC
>15|.|TRBJ1-2|.|TRBV6-5
CASKEAAGLNYGYTF
TGTGCCAGCAAAGAGGCGGCCGGCCTTAACTATGGCTACACCTTC
>15|TRBD1|TRBJ1-2|.|TRBV10-3
CAISVGPGGYYGYTF
TGTGCCATCAGTGTTGGCCCAGGGGGCTACTATGGCTACACCTTC
>17|TRBD2|TRBJ2-2|.|TRBV19
CASSSPGGGRYTGELFF
TGTGCCAGTAGTAGCCCTGGGGGCGGGAGGTATACCGGGGAGCTGTTTTTT
>14|.|TRBJ1-3|.|TRBV5-1
CASSSGVSGNTIYF
TGCGCCAGCAGCTCAGGGGTCTCTGGAAACACCATATATTTT
>15|.|TRBJ2-7|.|TRBV6-5
CASSYRGGVTYEQYF
TGTGCCAGCAGTTACAGGGGCGGGGTTACCTACGAGCAGTACTTC
>16|TRBD1|TRBJ1-1|.|TRBV6-4
CASRSQPGQRNTEAFF
TGTGCCAGCCGAAGTCAACCGGGACAGAGGAACACTGAAGCTTTCTTT
>13|.|TRBJ1-6|.|TRBV12-3/TRBV12-4
CASSPVNNSPLHF
TGTGCCAGCAGTCCCGTTAATAATTCACCCCTCCACTTT
>15|TRBD1|TRBJ1-6|.|TRBV3-1/TRBV3-2
CASRAGGFNNSPLHF
TGTGCCAGCAGAGCAGGGGGCTTTAATAATTCACCCCTCCACTTT
>15|TRBD1|TRBJ1-2|.|TRBV5-1
CASSSTGTGAYGYTF
TGCGCCAGCAGCTCAACCGGGACAGGGGCATATGGCTACACCTTC
>16|.|TRBJ1-2|.|TRBV20-1
CSASPADINLNYGYTF
TGCAGTGCTAGTCCGGCAGACATAAACCTTAACTATGGCTACACCTTC
>15|.|TRBJ2-7|.|TRBV5-1
CASSLAFWLGDEQYF
TGCGCCAGCAGCTTGGCCTTTTGGCTGGGCGACGAGCAGTACTTC